The 5 T cell receptor beta chains reported below all come from one sample, sequenced in a study of T cell responses to AZD1222 COVID-19 vaccine. Libraries were prepared by immunoSEQ multiplex PCR; TCRdb keeps only in-frame clonotypes and omits some of them. In the table there are about 180,000 clones, roughly 87% of which are singletons. Source: peripheral blood, taken on day 0 of AZD1222 vaccination. These receptors were collected from an adult in good health.

This clone was seen just once. Other DNA sequences within the sample encode an identical CDR3. The V and J genes are TRBV6-5 and TRBJ1-2; 8 bases map to TRBD1. The junction had 3 bases not matched to a gene; V was cut back by 6 bases and J by 3 bases. Germline loops: CDR1 MNHEY, CDR2 SVGAGI. The CDR3 sequence is 13 residues long. This CDR3 reads CASSLTGDYGYTF. For the CDR3, the DNA is TGTGCCAGCAGCCTGACAGGGGACTATGGCTACACCTTC.

The chain combines TRBV10-1 with TRBJ2-7, with a tentative D call TRBD2 (6 bases). The CDR3 is made up of 15 amino acids. V was shortened by 3 bases and J by 4 bases, with 16 bases between the two germline ends. Germline CDR1 is WNHNN and CDR2 is SYGVQD (reference sequence). CDR3 sequence reads: CASSDQGLEIYEQYF. CDR3 nucleotide sequence: TGCGCCAGCAGTGACCAGGGACTCGAAATTTACGAGCAGTACTTC.

The chain employs TRBV4-1 and TRBJ1-1; perhaps TRBD1 as D (5 bases). Germline CDR1 is MGHRA and CDR2 is YSYEKL. This CDR3 comprises 15 residues. Trimming left V 2 bases short and J 10 bases short, with 20 bases between. CDR3 protein: CASSQWGWEVASAFF. The CDR3 DNA reads TGCGCCAGCAGCCAATGGGGGTGGGAGGTCGCTTCAGCTTTCTTT.

The V gene is TRBV30, the J gene TRBJ2-5, with D uncertain. CDR1 and CDR2 (germline): GTSNPN, SVGIG (reference sequence). Deletions cut 0 bases from V and 5 bases from J, with 10 bases between. The CDR3 is made up of 13 amino acids. The CDR3 coding sequence is TGTGCCTGGAGTGTTCCTTGGTCGGAGACCCAGTACTTC. Protein product: CAWSVPWSETQYF.

The chain employs TRBV2 and TRBJ2-2; D perhaps matches TRBD2 (6 bases). Germline CDR1 and CDR2: SNHLY and FYNNEI. CDR3 length equals 17 residues. The V and J ends lost 7 bases and 1 base respectively, with 19 bases between them. CDR3 in amino acids: CASTMRAGRGNTGELFF. CDR3 coding DNA: TGTGCCAGCACGATGAGGGCGGGACGGGGGAACACCGGGGAGCTGTTTTTT.